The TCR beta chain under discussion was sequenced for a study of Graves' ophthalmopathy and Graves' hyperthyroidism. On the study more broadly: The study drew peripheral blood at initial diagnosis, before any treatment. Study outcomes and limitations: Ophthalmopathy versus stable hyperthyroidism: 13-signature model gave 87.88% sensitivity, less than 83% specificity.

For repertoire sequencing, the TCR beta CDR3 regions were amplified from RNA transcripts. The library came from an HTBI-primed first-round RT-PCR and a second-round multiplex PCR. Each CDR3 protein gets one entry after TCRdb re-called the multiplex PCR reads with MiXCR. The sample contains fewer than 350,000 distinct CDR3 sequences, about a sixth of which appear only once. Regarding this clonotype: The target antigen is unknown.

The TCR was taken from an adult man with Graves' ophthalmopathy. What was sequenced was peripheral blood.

The CDR3 reads CASRSGGTGELFF. The CDR3 bases are TGTGCCAGCAGGAGCGGAGGGACCGGGGAGCTGTTTTTT. The chain carries TRBV6-2 or TRBV6-3 and TRBJ2-2; D may be TRBD2 (6 bases). This CDR3 spans 13 amino acids. Germline V gives CDR1 MNHEY, CDR2 SVGEGT. The V gene lost 6 bases and the J gene lost 5 bases, with 10 bases spanning the gap.